Presented here are 25 T cell receptor beta chains from one specimen sequenced in a study of T cell changes during pregnancy in multiple sclerosis. Sequenced by immunoSEQ multiplex PCR; TCRdb stores in-frame clones only, minus some. There are about 67,000 clones in the sample; roughly nine tenths occur only once, and approximately 1.4% lies in the top ten. The sample was peripheral blood, taken in the second trimester of pregnancy. Every receptor here comes from a female donor with multiple sclerosis, enrolled in a pregnancy study.

The rearrangement joins TRBV7-2 to TRBJ2-7; possible D gene TRBD2, 7 bases. Germline V gives CDR1 SGHTA, CDR2 FQGNSA. This CDR3 is 17 amino acids long. V was cut by 3 bases and J by 7 bases, with 25 bases left in between. The CDR3 DNA follows: TGTGCCAGCAGCTTCCCCTGGGGAGGGCGGGGGCTTTTGGAGCAGTACTTC. Residues: CASSFPWGGRGLLEQYF.

The V and J genes are TRBV7-9 and TRBJ1-1, with a weak D call TRBD1 (6 bases). Germline V gene lookup returns CDR1 SEHNR and CDR2 FQNEAQ (reference sequence). This CDR3 spans 13 amino acids. Trimming pared 10 bases from V and 1 base from J, leaving 13 bases between. The CDR3 spells CATAGTPNTEAFF. In DNA, the CDR3 is TGTGCCACCGCCGGGACACCGAACACTGAAGCTTTCTTT.

The chain carries TRBV5-1 and TRBJ2-3, with D hard to call. V lost 1 base and J lost 5, with 8 bases in between. The CDR3 runs to 13 residues. The V gene's germline CDR1 is SGHRS and CDR2 YFSETQ. Written as DNA, the CDR3 is TGCGCCAGCAGCTTGCCCCCCAGAGATACGCAGTATTTT. This sequence encodes CASSLPPRDTQYF.

The V call is TRBV19, the J call TRBJ2-4; maybe TRBD2 (6 bases). CDR1 is LNHDA and CDR2 is SQIVND in the germline V gene (reference sequence). Trimming pared 4 bases from V and 1 base from J, leaving 35 bases between. CDR3 length: 23 amino acids. CDR3 coding DNA: TGTGCCAGTAGTAGGAGGCCAGGACTCCTATACTTCGGGAGTGATTATGCCAAAAACATTCAGTACTTC. Its protein is CASSRRPGLLYFGSDYAKNIQYF.

The rearrangement joins TRBV2 to TRBJ2-7, with D hard to call. The CDR3 loop spans 14 amino acids. V lost 1 base, J lost 2 bases, and 9 bases lay in between. Germline V gives CDR1 SNHLY, CDR2 FYNNEI. DNA of the CDR3: TGTGCCAGCAGTGAAGTTTACAAACCCTACGAGCAGTACTTC. This sequence encodes CASSEVYKPYEQYF.

The gene calls are TRBV11-3 and TRBJ1-1; a weak D match, TRBD1 (6 bases). Trimming pared 5 bases from V and 0 bases from J, leaving 10 bases between. This CDR3 is 14 amino acids long. CDR1 is SGHNT and CDR2 is YENEEA in the germline V gene. In nucleotides, the CDR3 is TGTGCCAGCAGCCCGACAGGACTGAACACTGAAGCTTTCTTT. Translation: CASSPTGLNTEAFF.

The chain has TRBV2 and TRBJ2-2; maybe TRBD1 (5 bases). This CDR3 contains 16 residues. V shed 6 bases and J shed 2 bases, with 16 bases lying between them. Germline CDR1 SNHLY, CDR2 FYNNEI. The CDR3 DNA reads TGTGCCAGCAGGACCCCGCAGGGTCCCAACACCGGGGAGCTGTTTTTT. The encoded protein is CASRTPQGPNTGELFF.

V gene TRBV30 combines with J gene TRBJ1-5; tentative D call: TRBD1 (6 bases). Trimming cost V 2 bases and J 7 bases, with 12 bases left between them. CDR1 and CDR2 from the germline V gene are GTSNPN and SVGIG (reference sequence). CDR3 size: 13 residues. This chain's CDR3 is CAWSQTGTQPQHF. CDR3 DNA sequence: TGTGCCTGGAGTCAAACAGGGACCCAGCCCCAGCATTTT.

This chain connects TRBV4-2 to TRBJ2-1; 10 bases match TRBD1. Germline V lookup: CDR1 LGHNA, CDR2 YNFKEQ. The CDR3 runs to 16 residues. V was clipped by 4 bases and J by 2 bases; unmatched bases: 5. This CDR3 reads CASSRPGQGTYNEQFF. The CDR3 DNA is TGTGCCAGCAGCCGTCCGGGACAGGGGACCTACAATGAGCAGTTCTTC.

This clone was seen a handful of times. The chain joins TRBV6-1 to TRBJ2-5; TRBD1 is a possible D gene (6 bases). The germline V and J ends were trimmed by 2 bases and 1 base, with 11 bases remaining between them. This CDR3 is 15 amino acids long. Germline V gene lookup returns CDR1 MNHNS and CDR2 SASEGT. DNA for the CDR3: TGTGCCAGCAGTGAATCTACAGGGACCCAAGAGACCCAGTACTTC. Its translation: CASSESTGTQETQYF.

The rearrangement joins TRBV9 to TRBJ1-1, with 7 bases identical to TRBD1. V was clipped by 3 bases and J by 4 bases; unmatched bases: 6. The CDR3 is 14 residues long. Germline loops: CDR1 SGDLS, CDR2 YYNGEE. The chain's CDR3 is CASSELQGITEAFF. For the CDR3, the DNA is TGTGCCAGCAGCGAACTACAGGGGATCACTGAAGCTTTCTTT.

The chain has TRBV27 and TRBJ1-6, with TRBD1 matching 10 bases. After removal of 6 bases from V and 1 base from J, the junction contained 12 bases not matched to a gene. CDR1 is MNHEY and CDR2 is SMNVEV in the germline V gene (reference sequence). CDR3 length: 19 residues. CDR3 sequence reads: CASSLARDRGGSYNSPLHF. CDR3 in DNA: TGTGCCAGCAGCCTGGCCAGGGACAGGGGAGGGTCCTATAATTCACCCCTCCACTTT.

The rearrangement links TRBV12-2 to TRBJ2-7; the table's D call, TRBD2, was not checked against the DNA. TRBV12-2 is a known pseudogene. This CDR3 spans 16 amino acids. The CDR3 coding sequence is TGTGCAAGTCGCTTGAGCGGGGAAGTCAAGCGCTACGAGCAGTACTTC. This encodes CASRLSGEVKRYEQYF.

The chain employs TRBV7-2 and TRBJ2-7, with unresolved D. The germline CDR1 and CDR2 sequences are SGHTA and FQGNSA. This CDR3 has 12 residues. Trimming shortened V by 8 bases and J by 1 base, and 9 bases separated the two germline ends. Written as DNA, the CDR3 is TGTGCCAGCGGCGGCACTTCCTACGAGCAGTACTTC. This gives the protein CASGGTSYEQYF. Combining the CDR3 with reference TRBV7-2 and TRBJ2-7 gives the whole variable domain GAGVSQSPSNKVTEKGKDVELRCDPISGHTALYWYRQSLGQGLEFLIYFQGNSAPDKSGLPSDRFSAERTGGSVSTLTIQRTQQEDSAVYLCASGGTSYEQYFGPGTRLTVT.

The V and J genes are TRBV2 and TRBJ2-7; D uncertain. CDR1 is SNHLY, CDR2 FYNNEI, per germline. The V end was cut by 3 bases, the J end by 7 bases, with 10 bases between. This CDR3 is 12 amino acids long. The CDR3, as DNA: TGTGCCAGCAGTGATGGCTTTCAGGAGCAGTACTTC. It codes for CASSDGFQEQYF.

This clone was detected only a few times. CDR3 sequence reads: CASSLGSLNTEAFF. DNA for the CDR3: TGTGCCAGCAGTTTGGGGAGCTTGAACACTGAAGCTTTCTTT. The gene calls are TRBV27 and TRBJ1-1, with D uncertain. CDR3 size: 14 residues. Trimming pared 3 bases from V and 0 bases from J, leaving 8 bases between. CDR1 is MNHEY, CDR2 SMNVEV, per germline (reference sequence).

V gene TRBV27 combines with J gene TRBJ1-5; tentative D call: TRBD1 (6 bases). The CDR3 loop spans 14 amino acids. V was clipped by 3 bases and J by 6 bases, with 12 bases between them. Germline CDR1 and CDR2: MNHEY and SMNVEV (reference sequence). In DNA, the CDR3 is TGTGCCAGCAGTTTCGGGGGGGCATCTCAGCCCCAGCATTTT. It is translated as CASSFGGASQPQHF.

The CDR3 DNA reads as TGTGCCAGCTCACCACTGGCAGGGGCCGGGGAGCTGTTTTTT. Translated: CASSPLAGAGELFF. The chain combines TRBV18 with TRBJ2-2; tentatively, D is TRBD1 (6 bases). The CDR3 spans 14 residues. V was trimmed by 1 base and J by 6 bases, leaving 9 bases between them. Per the germline V gene, CDR1 is KGHSH and CDR2 is LQKENI. Filled out from reference TRBV18 and TRBJ2-2, the complete variable domain reads NAGVMQNPRHLVRRRGQEARLRCSPMKGHSHVYWYRQLPEEGLKFMVYLQKENIIDESGMPKERFSAEFPKEGPSILRIQQVVRGDSAAYFCASSPLAGAGELFFGEGSRLTVL.

This CDR3 is CASSLRPDSSYEQYF. DNA for the CDR3: TGCGCCAGCAGCTTACGACCGGACAGCTCCTACGAGCAGTACTTC. The rearrangement uses TRBV5-1 and TRBJ2-7; a weak D match, TRBD1 (6 bases). Germline V CDR1 and CDR2: SGHRS, YFSETQ. The CDR3 sequence is 15 residues long. V was trimmed by 2 bases and J by 0 bases, leaving 12 bases between them. Based on the CDR3 plus reference TRBV5-1 and TRBJ2-7, the full variable domain is KAGVTQTPRYLIKTRGQQVTLSCSPISGHRSVSWYQQTPGQGLQFLFEYFSETQRNKGNFPGRFSGRQFSNSRSEMNVSTLELGDSALYLCASSLRPDSSYEQYFGPGTRLTVT.

The V gene is TRBV27, the J gene TRBJ1-1; 8 bases map to TRBD1. The CDR3 extends over 14 amino acids. V gave up 6 bases and J gave up 4 bases; unmatched junction bases: 7. Germline V gene lookup returns CDR1 MNHEY and CDR2 SMNVEV (reference sequence). This CDR3 reads CASRKQGESTEAFF. In DNA, the CDR3 is TGTGCCAGCAGAAAACAGGGGGAGAGCACTGAAGCTTTCTTT.

This clone was seen a single time. The chain is built from TRBV10-3 and TRBJ1-1; D is ambiguous. The germline CDR1 and CDR2 sequences are ENHRY and SYGVKD. V was trimmed by 2 bases and J by 2 bases, leaving 12 bases between them. The CDR3 extends over 15 amino acids. This chain's CDR3 is CAISEHPGENTEAFF. CDR3 in DNA: TGTGCCATCAGTGAGCACCCCGGGGAAAACACTGAAGCTTTCTTT.

The chain couples TRBV7-8 to TRBJ2-7; 7 bases are shared with TRBD1. Germline-derived CDR1 and CDR2 are SGHVS and FQNEAQ. The CDR3 runs 14 residues. Trimming removed 2 bases from V and 3 bases from J; junction bases left unmatched: 4. This CDR3 is CASSLQGVVYEQYF. Here the CDR3 DNA reads TGTGCCAGCAGCTTACAGGGGGTTGTCTACGAGCAGTACTTC.

The gene calls are TRBV11-2 and TRBJ1-2; 7 bases are shared with TRBD1. V lost 4 bases to trimming and J lost 4 bases; unmatched junction nucleotides: 12. CDR1 SGHAT and CDR2 FQNNGV come from the germline V gene. CDR3 length: 16 residues. DNA of the CDR3: TGTGCCAGCAGCTCTTTAAAAGGGGGCCGGGGCTATGGCTACACCTTC. Amino acid sequence: CASSSLKGGRGYGYTF.

V gene TRBV30 combines with J gene TRBJ1-2; D is ambiguous. This CDR3 comprises 14 residues. The ends were cut back, 4 bases at V and 2 bases at J, with 14 bases in the middle. Germline V gives CDR1 GTSNPN, CDR2 SVGIG (reference sequence). The CDR3 nucleotides read TGTGCCTGGACCCTCCTCCAGAAAAACTATGGCTACACCTTC. Residues: CAWTLLQKNYGYTF. The full variable domain, completed using reference TRBV30 and TRBJ1-2, is SQTIHQWPATLVQPVGSPLSLECTVEGTSNPNLYWYRQAAGRGLQLLFYSVGIGQISSEVPQNLSASRPQDRQFILSSKKLLLSDSGFYLCAWTLLQKNYGYTFGSGTRLTVV.

V and J are TRBV5-4 and TRBJ2-2; 9 bases agree with TRBD2. The CDR3 has 16 residues. From germline, CDR1 is SGHNT and CDR2 YYREEE (reference sequence). V lost 3 bases and J lost 3; bases outside the gene matches: 6. CDR3 in amino acids: CASSSPGLADTGELFF. In nucleotides, the CDR3 is TGTGCCAGCAGCTCCCCGGGACTAGCAGACACCGGGGAGCTGTTTTTT.